The 2 T cell receptor beta chains presented below share a single source sample, sequenced in a study of cytomegalovirus exposure and HLA in healthy donors. Vbeta (60) and Jbeta (13) primers were used in the PCR. The data were produced by immunoSEQ multiplex PCR, yet TCRdb's version contains in-frame clones alone and is incomplete. Its table records approximately 82,000 clones. The sample consisted of PBMCs. Source of these receptors: a woman aged 60 to 75 in good health and CMV-seronegative.

The chain uses TRBV28 and TRBJ2-3, with D possibly TRBD1 on 5 matching bases. The CDR3 length is 18 residues. Looked up from germline, CDR1 is MDHEN and CDR2 is SYDVKM. Trimming cost V 3 bases and J 0 bases, with 19 bases left between them. CDR3: CASSLFYTGTSSTDTQYF. As DNA, the CDR3 is TGTGCCAGCAGTTTGTTTTATACAGGTACCTCTAGCACAGATACGCAGTATTTT.

This rearrangement joins TRBV28 to TRBJ2-1, with 11 positions matching TRBD2. The germline V gene has CDR1 MDHEN and CDR2 SYDVKM. J was trimmed by 4 bases and V by 1 base; bases with no gene match: 3. CDR3 length: 16 amino acids. CDR3 region: CASSLSTSGSYNEQFF. CDR3 sequence (DNA): TGTGCCAGCAGTTTATCCACTAGCGGGAGTTACAATGAGCAGTTCTTC.